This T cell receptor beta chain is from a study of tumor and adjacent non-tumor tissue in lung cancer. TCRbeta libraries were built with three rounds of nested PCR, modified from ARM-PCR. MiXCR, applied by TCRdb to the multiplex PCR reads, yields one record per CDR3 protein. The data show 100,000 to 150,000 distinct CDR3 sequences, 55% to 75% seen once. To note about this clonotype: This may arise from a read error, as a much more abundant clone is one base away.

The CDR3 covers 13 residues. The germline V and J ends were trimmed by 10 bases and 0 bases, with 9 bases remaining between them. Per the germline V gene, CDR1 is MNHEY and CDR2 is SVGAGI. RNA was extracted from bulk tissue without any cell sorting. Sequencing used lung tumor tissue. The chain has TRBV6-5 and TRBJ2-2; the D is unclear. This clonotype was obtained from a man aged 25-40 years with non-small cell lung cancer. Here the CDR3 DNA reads TGTGCCAACAAAGAGCCGAACACCGGGGAGCTGTTTTTT. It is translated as CANKEPNTGELFF.